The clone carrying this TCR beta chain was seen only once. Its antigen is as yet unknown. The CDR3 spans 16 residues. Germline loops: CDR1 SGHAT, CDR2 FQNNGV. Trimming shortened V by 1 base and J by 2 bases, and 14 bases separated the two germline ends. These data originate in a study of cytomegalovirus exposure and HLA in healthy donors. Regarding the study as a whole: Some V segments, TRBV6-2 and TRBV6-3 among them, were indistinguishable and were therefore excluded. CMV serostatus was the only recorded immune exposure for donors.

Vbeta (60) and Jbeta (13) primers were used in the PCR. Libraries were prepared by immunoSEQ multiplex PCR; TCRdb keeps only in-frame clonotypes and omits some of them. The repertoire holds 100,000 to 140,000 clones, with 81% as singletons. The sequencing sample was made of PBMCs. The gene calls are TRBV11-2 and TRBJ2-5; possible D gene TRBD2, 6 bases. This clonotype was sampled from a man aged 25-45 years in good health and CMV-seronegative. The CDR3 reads CASSLVGGTTQETQYF. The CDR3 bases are TGTGCCAGCAGCTTAGTTGGGGGGACGACACAAGAGACCCAGTACTTC.